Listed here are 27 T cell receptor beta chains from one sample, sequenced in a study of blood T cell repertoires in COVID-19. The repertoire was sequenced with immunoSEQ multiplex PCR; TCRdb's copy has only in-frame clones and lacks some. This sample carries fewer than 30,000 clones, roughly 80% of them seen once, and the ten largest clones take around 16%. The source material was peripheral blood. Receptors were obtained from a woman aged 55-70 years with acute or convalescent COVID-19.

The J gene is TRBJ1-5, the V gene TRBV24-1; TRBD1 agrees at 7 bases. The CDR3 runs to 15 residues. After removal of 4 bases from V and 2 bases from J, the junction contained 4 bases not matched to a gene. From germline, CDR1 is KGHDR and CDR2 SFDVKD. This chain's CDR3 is CATSDAGTGNQPQHF. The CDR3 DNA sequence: TGTGCCACCAGTGACGCCGGGACAGGCAATCAGCCCCAGCATTTT.

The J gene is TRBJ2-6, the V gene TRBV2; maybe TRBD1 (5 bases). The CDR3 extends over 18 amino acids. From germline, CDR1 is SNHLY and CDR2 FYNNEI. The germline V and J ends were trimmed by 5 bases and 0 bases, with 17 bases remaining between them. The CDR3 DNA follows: TGTGCCAGCAGTTGGTTGGCAGGGCCCGGCTCTGGGGCCAACGTCCTGACTTTC. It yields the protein CASSWLAGPGSGANVLTF.

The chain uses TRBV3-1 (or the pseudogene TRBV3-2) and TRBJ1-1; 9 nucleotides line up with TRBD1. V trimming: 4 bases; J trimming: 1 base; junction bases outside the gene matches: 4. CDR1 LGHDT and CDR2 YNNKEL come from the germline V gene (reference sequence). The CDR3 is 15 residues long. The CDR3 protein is CASSPTGGGNTEAFF. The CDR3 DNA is TGTGCCAGCAGCCCGACAGGGGGGGGGAACACTGAAGCTTTCTTT.

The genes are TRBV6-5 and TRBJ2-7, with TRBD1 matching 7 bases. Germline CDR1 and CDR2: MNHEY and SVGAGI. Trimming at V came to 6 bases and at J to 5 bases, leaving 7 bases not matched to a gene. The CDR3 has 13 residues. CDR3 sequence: CASRSAGGHEQYF. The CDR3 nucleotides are TGTGCCAGCAGATCGGCAGGGGGTCACGAGCAGTACTTC.

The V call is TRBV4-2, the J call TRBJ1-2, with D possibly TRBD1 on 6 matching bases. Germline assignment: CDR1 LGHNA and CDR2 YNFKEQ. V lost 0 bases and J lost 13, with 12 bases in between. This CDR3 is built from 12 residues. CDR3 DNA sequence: TGTGCCAGCAGCCAAGAAAGGGGGATAGGCACCTTC. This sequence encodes CASSQERGIGTF.

In nucleotides, the CDR3 is TGCGCCAGCAGCTTGGAGGGGGGGCCGGGGCAAGAGACCCAGTACTTC. Its protein is CASSLEGGPGQETQYF. This chain connects TRBV5-1 to TRBJ2-5; D may be TRBD2 (7 bases). Trimming removed 0 bases at V and 2 bases at J, with 14 bases between. The CDR3 is 16 amino acids. Germline V gene sequence: CDR1 SGHRS, CDR2 YFSETQ.

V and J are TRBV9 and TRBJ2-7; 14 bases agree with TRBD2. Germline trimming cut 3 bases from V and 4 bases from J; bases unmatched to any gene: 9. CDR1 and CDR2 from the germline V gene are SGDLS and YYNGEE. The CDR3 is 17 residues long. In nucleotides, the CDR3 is TGTGCCAGCAGCGCGACTAGCGGGGGGGCCCTAGTGTACGAGCAGTACTTC. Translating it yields CASSATSGGALVYEQYF.

CDR3 residues: CASSTGSHEQYF. The CDR3 DNA follows: TGTGCCAGCTCTACAGGGTCCCACGAGCAGTACTTC. This rearrangement joins TRBV25-1 to TRBJ2-7, with D possibly matching TRBD1 (6 bases). The CDR3 consists of 12 residues. The V gene lost 8 bases and the J gene lost 5 bases, with 13 bases spanning the gap. CDR1 and CDR2 from the germline V gene are MGHDK and SYGVNS.

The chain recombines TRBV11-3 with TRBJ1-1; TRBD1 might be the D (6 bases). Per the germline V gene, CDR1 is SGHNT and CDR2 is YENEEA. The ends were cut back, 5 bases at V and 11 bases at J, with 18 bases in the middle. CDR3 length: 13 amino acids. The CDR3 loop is CASSAGTFDQAFF. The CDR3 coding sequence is TGTGCCAGCAGCGCCGGGACATTCGACCAGGCTTTCTTT. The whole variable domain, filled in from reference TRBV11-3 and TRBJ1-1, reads EAGVVQSPRYKIIEKKQPVAFWCNPISGHNTLYWYLQNLGQGPELLIRYENEEAVDDSQLPKDRFSAERLKGVDSTLKIQPAELGDSAVYLCASSAGTFDQAFFGQGTRLTVV.

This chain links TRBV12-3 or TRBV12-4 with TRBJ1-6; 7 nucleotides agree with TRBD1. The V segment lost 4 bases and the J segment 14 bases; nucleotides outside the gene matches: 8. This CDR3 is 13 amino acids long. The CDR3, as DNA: TGTGCCAGCAGTTGGGACAGTCGGGGTACCCTCCACTTT. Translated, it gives CASSWDSRGTLHF.

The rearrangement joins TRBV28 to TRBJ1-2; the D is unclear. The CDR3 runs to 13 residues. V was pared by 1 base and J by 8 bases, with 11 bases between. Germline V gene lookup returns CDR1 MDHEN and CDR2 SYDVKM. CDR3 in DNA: TGTGCCAGCAGTTTATACGGGAGGCGGGGCTACACCTTC. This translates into CASSLYGRRGYTF.

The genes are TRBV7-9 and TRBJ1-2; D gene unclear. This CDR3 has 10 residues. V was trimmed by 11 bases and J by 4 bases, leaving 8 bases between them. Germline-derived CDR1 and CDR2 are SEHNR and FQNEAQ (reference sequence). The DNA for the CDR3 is TGTGCCGCGGGAGGCTATGGCTACACCTTC. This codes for CAAGGYGYTF. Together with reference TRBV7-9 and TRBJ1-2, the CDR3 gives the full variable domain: DTGVSQNPRHKITKRGQNVTFRCDPISEHNRLYWYRQTLGQGPEFLTYFQNEAQLEKSRLLSDRFSAERPKGSFSTLEIQRTEQGDSAMYLCAAGGYGYTFGSGTRLTVV.

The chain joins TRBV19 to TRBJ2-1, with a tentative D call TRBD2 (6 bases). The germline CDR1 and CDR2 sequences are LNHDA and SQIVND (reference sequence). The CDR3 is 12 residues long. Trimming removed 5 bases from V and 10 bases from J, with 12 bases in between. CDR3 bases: TGTGCCAGTAGTCGGGGAGGCAGAGAGCAGTTCTTC. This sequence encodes CASSRGGREQFF.

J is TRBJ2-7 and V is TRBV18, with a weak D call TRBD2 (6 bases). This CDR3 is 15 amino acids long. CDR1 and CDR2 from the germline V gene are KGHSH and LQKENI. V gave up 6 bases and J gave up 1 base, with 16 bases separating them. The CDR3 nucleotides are TGTGCCAGCTCCTTTGGAGGGTATGGATCCTACGAGCAGTACTTC. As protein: CASSFGGYGSYEQYF. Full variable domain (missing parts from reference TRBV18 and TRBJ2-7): NAGVMQNPRHLVRRRGQEARLRCSPMKGHSHVYWYRQLPEEGLKFMVYLQKENIIDESGMPKERFSAEFPKEGPSILRIQQVVRGDSAAYFCASSFGGYGSYEQYFGPGTRLTVT.

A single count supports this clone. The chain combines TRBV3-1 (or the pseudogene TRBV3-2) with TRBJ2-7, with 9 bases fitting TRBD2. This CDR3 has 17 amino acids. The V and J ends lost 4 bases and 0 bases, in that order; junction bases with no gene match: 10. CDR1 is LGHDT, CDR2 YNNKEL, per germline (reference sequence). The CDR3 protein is CASSPRSSGDRSYEQYF. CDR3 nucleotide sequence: TGTGCCAGCAGCCCACGTTCTAGCGGGGACCGCTCCTACGAGCAGTACTTC.

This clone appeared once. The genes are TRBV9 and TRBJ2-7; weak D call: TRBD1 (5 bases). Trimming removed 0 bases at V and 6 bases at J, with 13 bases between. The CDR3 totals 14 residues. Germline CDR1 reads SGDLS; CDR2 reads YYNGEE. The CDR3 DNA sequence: TGTGCCAGCAGCGTAGGGCAGCTTAGGGGCGAGCAGTACTTC. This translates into CASSVGQLRGEQYF.

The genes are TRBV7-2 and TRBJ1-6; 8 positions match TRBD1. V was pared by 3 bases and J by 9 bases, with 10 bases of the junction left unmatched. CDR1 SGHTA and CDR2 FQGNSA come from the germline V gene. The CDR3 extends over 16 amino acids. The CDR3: CASSFSGGQAPSPLHF. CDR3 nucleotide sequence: TGTGCCAGCAGCTTTTCAGGGGGACAGGCTCCTTCACCCCTCCACTTT.

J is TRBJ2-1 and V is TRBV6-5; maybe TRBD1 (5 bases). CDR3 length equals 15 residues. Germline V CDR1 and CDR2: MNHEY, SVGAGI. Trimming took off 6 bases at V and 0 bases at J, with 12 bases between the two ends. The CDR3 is CASRRQLSSYNEQFF. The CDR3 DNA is TGTGCCAGCAGGAGACAGTTAAGCTCCTACAATGAGCAGTTCTTC.

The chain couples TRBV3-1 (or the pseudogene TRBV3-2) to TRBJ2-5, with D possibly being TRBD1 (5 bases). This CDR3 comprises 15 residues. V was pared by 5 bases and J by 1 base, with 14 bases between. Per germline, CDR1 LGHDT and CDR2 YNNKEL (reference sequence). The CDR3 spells CASSLHQGFQETQYF. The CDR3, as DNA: TGTGCCAGCAGCTTACACCAGGGATTCCAAGAGACCCAGTACTTC.

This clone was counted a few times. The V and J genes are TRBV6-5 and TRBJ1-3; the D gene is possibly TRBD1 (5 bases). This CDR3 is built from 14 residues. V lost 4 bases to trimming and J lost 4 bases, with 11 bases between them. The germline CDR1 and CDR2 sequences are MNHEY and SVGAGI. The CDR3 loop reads CASSSRGQGNTIYF. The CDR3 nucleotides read TGTGCCAGCAGTTCTAGGGGTCAAGGAAACACCATATATTTT.

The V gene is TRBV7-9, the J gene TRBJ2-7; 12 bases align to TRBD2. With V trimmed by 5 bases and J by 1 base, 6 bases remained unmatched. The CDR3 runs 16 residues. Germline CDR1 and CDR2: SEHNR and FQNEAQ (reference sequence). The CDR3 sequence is CASSLPTSGGSYEQYF. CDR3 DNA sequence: TGTGCCAGCAGCCTCCCCACTAGCGGGGGGTCCTACGAGCAGTACTTC.

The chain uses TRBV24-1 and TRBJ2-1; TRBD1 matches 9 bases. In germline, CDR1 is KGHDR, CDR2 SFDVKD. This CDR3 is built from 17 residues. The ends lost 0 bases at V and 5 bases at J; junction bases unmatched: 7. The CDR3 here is CATSDLGAGDRDNEQFF. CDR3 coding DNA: TGTGCCACCAGTGATTTGGGCGCCGGGGACAGGGACAATGAGCAGTTCTTC.

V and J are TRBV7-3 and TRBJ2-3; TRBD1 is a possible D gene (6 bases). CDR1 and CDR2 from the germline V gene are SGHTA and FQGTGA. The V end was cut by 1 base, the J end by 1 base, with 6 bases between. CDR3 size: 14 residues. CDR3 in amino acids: CASSLRTGTDTQYF. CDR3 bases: TGTGCCAGCAGCTTAAGGACAGGCACAGATACGCAGTATTTT.

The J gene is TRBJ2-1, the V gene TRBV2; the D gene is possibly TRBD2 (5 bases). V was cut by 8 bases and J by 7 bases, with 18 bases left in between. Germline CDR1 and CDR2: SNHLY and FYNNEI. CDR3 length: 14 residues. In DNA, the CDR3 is TGTGCCAGCGGATTCGGGAAACCGAGGAATGAGCAGTTCTTC. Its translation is CASGFGKPRNEQFF.

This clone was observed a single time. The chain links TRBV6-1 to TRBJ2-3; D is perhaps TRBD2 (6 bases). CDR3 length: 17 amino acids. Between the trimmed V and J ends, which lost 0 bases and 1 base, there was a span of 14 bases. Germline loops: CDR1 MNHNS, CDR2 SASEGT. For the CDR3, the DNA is TGTGCCAGCAGTGAAGCCGTGGGGGGAGGAGGCACAGATACGCAGTATTTT. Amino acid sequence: CASSEAVGGGGTDTQYF.

CDR3 nucleotide sequence: TGTGCCAGCAGCCTCATTAGCGCCGGTGAGCAGTTCTTC. Translation gives CASSLISAGEQFF. The chain links TRBV5-4 to TRBJ2-1; perhaps TRBD2 as D (5 bases). CDR1 and CDR2 from the germline V gene are SGHNT and YYREEE (reference sequence). Trimming left V 4 bases short and J 9 bases short, with 14 bases between. The CDR3 runs 13 residues.

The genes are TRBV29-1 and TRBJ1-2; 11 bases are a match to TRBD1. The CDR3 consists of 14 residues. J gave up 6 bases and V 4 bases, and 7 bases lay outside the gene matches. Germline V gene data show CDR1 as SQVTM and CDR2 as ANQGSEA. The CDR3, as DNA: TGCAGCGTTGCAGCGGGACAGGGGGTAGATGGCTACACCTTC. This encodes CSVAAGQGVDGYTF.